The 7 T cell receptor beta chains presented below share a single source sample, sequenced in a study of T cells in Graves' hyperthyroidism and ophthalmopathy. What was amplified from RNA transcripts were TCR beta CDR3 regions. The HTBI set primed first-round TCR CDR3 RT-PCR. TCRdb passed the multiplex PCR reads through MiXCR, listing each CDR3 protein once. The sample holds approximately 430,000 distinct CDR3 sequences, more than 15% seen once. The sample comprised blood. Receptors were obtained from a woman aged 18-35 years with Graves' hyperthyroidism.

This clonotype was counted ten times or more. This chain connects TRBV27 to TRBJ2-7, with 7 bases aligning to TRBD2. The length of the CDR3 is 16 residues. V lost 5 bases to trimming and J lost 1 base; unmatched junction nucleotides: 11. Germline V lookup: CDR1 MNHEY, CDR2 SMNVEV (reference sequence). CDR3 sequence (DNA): TGTGCCAGCAGTGTCTTAACTAGCGCCCTATCCTACGAGCAGTACTTC. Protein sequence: CASSVLTSALSYEQYF.

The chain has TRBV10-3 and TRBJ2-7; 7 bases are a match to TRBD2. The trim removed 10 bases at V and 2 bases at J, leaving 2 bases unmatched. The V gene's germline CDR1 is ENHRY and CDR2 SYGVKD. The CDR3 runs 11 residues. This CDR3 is CATSGAYEQYF. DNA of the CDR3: TGTGCCACTAGCGGTGCCTACGAGCAGTACTTC.

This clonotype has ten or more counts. This CDR3 reads CASSPAGIETQYF. In nucleotides, the CDR3 is TGTGCCAGCAGTCCCGCAGGGATAGAGACCCAGTACTTC. This chain uses TRBV6-1 with TRBJ2-5; possible D gene TRBD1, 5 bases. V was cut by 5 bases and J by 4 bases, with 11 bases left in between. Germline assignment: CDR1 MNHNS and CDR2 SASEGT. This CDR3 comprises 13 residues.

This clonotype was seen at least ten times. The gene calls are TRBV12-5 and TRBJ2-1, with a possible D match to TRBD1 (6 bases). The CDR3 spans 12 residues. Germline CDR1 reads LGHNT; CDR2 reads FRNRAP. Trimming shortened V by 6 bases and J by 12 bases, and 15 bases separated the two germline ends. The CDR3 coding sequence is TGTGCTAGTGGCGAGAGGGGGACCTCGCAGTTCTTC. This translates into CASGERGTSQFF.

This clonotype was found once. For the CDR3, the DNA is TGTGCCAGTAGTGCAGGACGGGACTACGAGCAGTACTTC. It encodes CASSAGRDYEQYF. The chain joins TRBV19 to TRBJ2-7; TRBD2 might be the D (5 bases). This CDR3 is 13 amino acids long. V shed 5 bases and J shed 3 bases, with 11 bases lying between them. CDR1 is LNHDA, CDR2 SQIVND, per germline (reference sequence).

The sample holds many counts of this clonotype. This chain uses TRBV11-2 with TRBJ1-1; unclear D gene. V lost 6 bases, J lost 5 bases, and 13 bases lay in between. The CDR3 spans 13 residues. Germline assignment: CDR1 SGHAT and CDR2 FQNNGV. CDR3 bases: TGTGCCAGCAGGCCCGCGGCGGGGACTGAAGCTTTCTTT. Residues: CASRPAAGTEAFF.

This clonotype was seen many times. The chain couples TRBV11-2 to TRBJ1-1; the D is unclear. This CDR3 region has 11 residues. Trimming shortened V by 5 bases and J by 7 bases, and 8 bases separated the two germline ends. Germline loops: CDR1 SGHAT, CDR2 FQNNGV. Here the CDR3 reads CASSPGLEAFF. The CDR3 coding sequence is TGTGCCAGCAGCCCGGGTCTTGAAGCTTTCTTT.